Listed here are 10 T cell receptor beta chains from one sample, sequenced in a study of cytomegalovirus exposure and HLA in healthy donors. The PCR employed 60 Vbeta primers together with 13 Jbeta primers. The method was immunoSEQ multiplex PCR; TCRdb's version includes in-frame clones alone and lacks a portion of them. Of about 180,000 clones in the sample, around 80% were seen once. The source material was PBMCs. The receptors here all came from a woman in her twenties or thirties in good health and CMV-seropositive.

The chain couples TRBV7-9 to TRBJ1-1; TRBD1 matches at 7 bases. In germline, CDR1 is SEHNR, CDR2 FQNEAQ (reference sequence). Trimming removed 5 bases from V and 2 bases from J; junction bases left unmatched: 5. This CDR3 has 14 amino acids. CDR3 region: CASSRRQGNTEAFF. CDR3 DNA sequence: TGTGCCAGCAGCCGGCGACAGGGCAACACTGAAGCTTTCTTT.

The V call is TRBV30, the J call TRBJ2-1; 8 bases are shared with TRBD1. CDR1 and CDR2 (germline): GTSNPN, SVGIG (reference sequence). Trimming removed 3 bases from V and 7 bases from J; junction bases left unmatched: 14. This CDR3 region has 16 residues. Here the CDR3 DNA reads TGTGCCTGGAGAACACAAGCGGACAGGGTCATAAATGAGCAGTTCTTC. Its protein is CAWRTQADRVINEQFF.

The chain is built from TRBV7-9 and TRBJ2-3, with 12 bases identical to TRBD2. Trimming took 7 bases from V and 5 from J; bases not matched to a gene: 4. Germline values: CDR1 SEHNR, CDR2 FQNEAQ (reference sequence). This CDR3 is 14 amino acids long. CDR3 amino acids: CASTWTSGKDTQYF. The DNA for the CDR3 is TGTGCCAGCACCTGGACTAGCGGGAAAGATACGCAGTATTTT.

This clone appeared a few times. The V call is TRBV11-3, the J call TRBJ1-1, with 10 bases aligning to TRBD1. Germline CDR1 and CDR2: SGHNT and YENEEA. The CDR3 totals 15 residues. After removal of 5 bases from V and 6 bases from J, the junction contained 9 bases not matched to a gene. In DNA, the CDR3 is TGTGCCAGCAGCCCCAGACAGGGGGCAACCGCTGAAGCTTTCTTT. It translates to CASSPRQGATAEAFF.

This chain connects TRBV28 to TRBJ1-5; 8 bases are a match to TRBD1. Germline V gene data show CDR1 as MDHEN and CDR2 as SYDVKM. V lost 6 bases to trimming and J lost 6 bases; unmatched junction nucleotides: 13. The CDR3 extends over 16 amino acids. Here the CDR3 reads CASSVWPQGVVQPQHF. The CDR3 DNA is TGTGCCAGCAGCGTCTGGCCACAGGGGGTTGTTCAGCCCCAGCATTTT.

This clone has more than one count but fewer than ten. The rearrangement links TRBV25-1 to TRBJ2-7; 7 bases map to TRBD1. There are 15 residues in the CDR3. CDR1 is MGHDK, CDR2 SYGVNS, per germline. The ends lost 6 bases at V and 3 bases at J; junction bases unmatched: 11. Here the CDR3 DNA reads TGTGCCAGCAGGGGGACAGCGTCCAACTACTACGAGCAGTACTTC. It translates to CASRGTASNYYEQYF.

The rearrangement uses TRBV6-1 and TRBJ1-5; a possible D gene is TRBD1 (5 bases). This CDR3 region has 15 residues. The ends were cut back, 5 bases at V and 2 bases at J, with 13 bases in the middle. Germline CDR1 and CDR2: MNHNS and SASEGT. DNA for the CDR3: TGTGCCAGCAGTCCTGCAGGGAATGGCAATCAGCCCCAGCATTTT. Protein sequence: CASSPAGNGNQPQHF.

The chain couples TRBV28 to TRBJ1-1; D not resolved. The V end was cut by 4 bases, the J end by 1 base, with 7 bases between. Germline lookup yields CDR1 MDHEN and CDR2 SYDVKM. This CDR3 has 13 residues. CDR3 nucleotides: TGTGCCAGCAGTTCCTGGAGGAACACTGAAGCTTTCTTT. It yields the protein CASSSWRNTEAFF.

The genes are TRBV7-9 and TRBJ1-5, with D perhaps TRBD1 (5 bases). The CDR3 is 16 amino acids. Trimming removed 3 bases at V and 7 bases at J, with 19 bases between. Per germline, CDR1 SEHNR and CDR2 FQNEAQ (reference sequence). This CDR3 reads CASSLAEAGGSQPQHF. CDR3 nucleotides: TGTGCCAGCAGCTTGGCAGAGGCCGGGGGGAGCCAGCCCCAGCATTTT.

CDR3 in DNA: TGTGCCAGCAGTTTGGGGACTCTCCCCTACGAGCAGTACTTC. As protein: CASSLGTLPYEQYF. The chain recombines TRBV28 with TRBJ2-7, with D possibly being TRBD2 (6 bases). The V end lost 3 bases, the J end lost 2 bases, and 11 bases lay between the germline ends. Germline lookup yields CDR1 MDHEN and CDR2 SYDVKM. The CDR3 contains 14 residues.